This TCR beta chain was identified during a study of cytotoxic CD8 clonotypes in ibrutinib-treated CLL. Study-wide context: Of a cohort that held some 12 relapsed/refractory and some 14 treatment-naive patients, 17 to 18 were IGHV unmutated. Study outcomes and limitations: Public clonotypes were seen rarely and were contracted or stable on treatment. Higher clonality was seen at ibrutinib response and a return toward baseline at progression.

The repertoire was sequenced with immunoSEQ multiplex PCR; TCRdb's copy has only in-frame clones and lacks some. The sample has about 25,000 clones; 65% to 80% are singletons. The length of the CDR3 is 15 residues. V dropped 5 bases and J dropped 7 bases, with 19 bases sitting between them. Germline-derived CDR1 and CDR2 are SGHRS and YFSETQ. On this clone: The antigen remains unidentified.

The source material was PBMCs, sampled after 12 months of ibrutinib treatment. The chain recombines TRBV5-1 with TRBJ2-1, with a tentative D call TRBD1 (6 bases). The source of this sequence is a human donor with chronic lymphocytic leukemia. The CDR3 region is CASRLTGDTANEQFF. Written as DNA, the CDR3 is TGCGCCAGCAGGTTGACAGGAGACACTGCTAATGAGCAGTTCTTC.